This T cell receptor beta chain was identified during a study of beta chain features in type 1 diabetes. Whole-study results and caveats: Cells expressing TCR highly could be over-represented by cDNA sequencing.

Isolated RNA was reverse transcribed in full, so expressed TCRB transcripts were sequenced. Regulatory, naive and central memory T cell samples averaged about 3.57 million reads. Libraries were prepared by immunoSEQ multiplex PCR; TCRdb keeps only in-frame clonotypes and omits some of them. The sample has 350,000 to 400,000 clones, around 15% seen once. This clone occurred a few times. What it recognizes is unknown. V trimming: 4 bases; J trimming: 6 bases; junction bases outside the gene matches: 21. In germline, CDR1 is SNHLY, CDR2 FYNNEI. The CDR3 is 19 amino acids. The chain is built from TRBV2 and TRBJ2-1, with 7 bases that match TRBD1. The origin of this receptor is a woman aged 18-30 years in good health. Input material: naive CD4+ T cells from blood. Here the CDR3 reads CASSVDRVGHYGSVNEQFF. The CDR3 coding sequence is TGTGCCAGCAGTGTAGACAGGGTAGGCCACTACGGGTCGGTCAATGAGCAGTTCTTC.